This T cell receptor (beta chain) was sequenced in a study of OX40 agonist ivuxolimab in advanced cancers. Some clones are missing from TCRdb's copy, which holds only in-frame ones; the method was immunoSEQ multiplex PCR. The top ten hold around 2% of the sample, which has over 30,000 clones, approximately 82% seen once. The CDR3 is made up of 14 amino acids. CDR1 is SGHRS, CDR2 YFSETQ, per germline. V was clipped by 3 bases and J by 3 bases; unmatched bases: 3. This sequence joins TRBV5-1 and TRBJ2-5; 9 nucleotides line up with TRBD1. The clonotype comes from an adult with an advanced solid tumor such as melanoma, head and neck, liver or kidney cancer. The sequencing used CD4+ or CD8+ T cells sorted from blood, collected in a trial of the OX40 agonist ivuxolimab. The CDR3 loop is CASSSGQGKETQYF. In nucleotides, the CDR3 is TGCGCCAGCAGCTCCGGACAGGGGAAAGAGACCCAGTACTTC.